One and the same sample provided the 12 T cell receptor beta chains below, sequenced in a study of T cells after yellow fever vaccination. Each CDR3 protein gets one entry after TCRdb re-called the 5' RACE reads with MiXCR. The table records about 220,000 distinct CDR3 sequences, 2.5% to 3.5% of them present only once. The material was CD4+ T cells sorted from PBMCs, obtained 10 days after the yellow fever booster vaccination. The origin of the receptors is a man between 18 and 35 years old who received the YFV17D yellow fever vaccine.

This clonotype has a count of ten or more. The rearrangement uses TRBV6-2 or TRBV6-3 and TRBJ2-4; tentatively, D is TRBD2 (5 bases). This CDR3 has 16 amino acids. CDR1 MNHEY and CDR2 SVGEGT come from the germline V gene. The germline V and J ends were trimmed by 5 bases and 0 bases, with 14 bases remaining between them. CDR3 nucleotide sequence: TGTGCCAGCAGTGGCCGGGAAGCTCTAGCCAAAAACATTCAGTACTTC. This translates into CASSGREALAKNIQYF.

This clonotype appeared a few times. V gene TRBV3-1 combines with J gene TRBJ2-7, with D possibly called TRBD1 or TRBD2 (6 bases each). The CDR3 covers 11 residues. Trimming removed 8 bases from V and 6 bases from J, with 11 bases in between. From germline, CDR1 is LGHDT and CDR2 YNNKEL (reference sequence). The CDR3 bases are TGTGCCAGCTCTCGGGGGCCCGAGCAGTACTTC. Translating it yields CASSRGPEQYF.

The chain carries TRBV20-1 and TRBJ1-2; D is undetermined. Germline-derived CDR1 and CDR2 are DFQATT and SNEGSKA (reference sequence). The CDR3 runs to 12 residues. V lost 7 bases and J lost 2, with 11 bases in between. The CDR3 DNA follows: TGCAGTGTGGCCAATGGGAACTATGGCTACACCTTC. Translating gives CSVANGNYGYTF.

This clonotype appeared many times. This chain links TRBV7-6 with TRBJ1-1, with 7 bases fitting TRBD1. CDR3 length equals 11 residues. J was trimmed by 8 bases and V by 5 bases; bases with no gene match: 2. Germline V gene lookup returns CDR1 SGHVS and CDR2 FNYEAQ. Here the CDR3 reads CASSAQGEAFF. Here the CDR3 DNA reads TGTGCCAGCAGCGCACAGGGGGAAGCTTTCTTT.

This clonotype was seen many times. The chain uses TRBV12-3 or TRBV12-4 and TRBJ2-2; 9 bases map to TRBD1. The CDR3 spans 15 residues. Trimming cost V 3 bases and J 6 bases; bases outside gene matches: 5. CDR3 sequence reads: CASSLIQGAAGELFF. In nucleotides, the CDR3 is TGTGCCAGCAGTTTGATACAGGGGGCCGCCGGGGAGCTGTTTTTT.

The rearrangement joins TRBV5-4 to TRBJ1-5, with D possibly TRBD1 on 6 matching bases. This CDR3 spans 16 amino acids. The V gene lost 5 bases and the J gene lost 0 bases, with 15 bases spanning the gap. Germline CDR1 is SGHNT and CDR2 is YYREEE (reference sequence). In DNA form, the CDR3 reads TGTGCCAGCAGTCAAGGGGGTTCCCATAGCAATCAGCCCCAGCATTTT. It yields the protein CASSQGGSHSNQPQHF.

This clonotype was seen at least ten times. The chain carries TRBV6-2 or TRBV6-3 and TRBJ2-1; D gene ambiguous. CDR1 MNHEY and CDR2 SVGEGT come from the germline V gene. V lost 6 bases and J 3 bases, leaving 15 bases between the germline ends. CDR3 length equals 15 residues. This chain's CDR3 is CASSSRVWGYNEQFF. Here the CDR3 DNA reads TGTGCCAGCAGCTCCCGTGTGTGGGGCTACAATGAGCAGTTCTTC.

This clonotype has a count of ten or more. The V gene is TRBV28, the J gene TRBJ2-1, with 8 bases that match TRBD1. The J segment lost 7 bases and the V segment lost 3 bases, leaving 8 bases of the junction unmatched. CDR3 size: 15 residues. The V gene's germline CDR1 is MDHEN and CDR2 SYDVKM. For the CDR3, the DNA is TGTGCCAGCAGTTTCCTTTATCGACAGGGGAATGAGCAGTTCTTC. Its protein is CASSFLYRQGNEQFF.

This clonotype was picked up many times. V gene TRBV6-5 combines with J gene TRBJ2-1, with 14 positions matching TRBD2. This CDR3 is 17 amino acids long. With V trimmed by 2 bases and J by 9 bases, 9 bases remained unmatched. Germline values: CDR1 MNHEY, CDR2 SVGAGI. The CDR3 sequence is CASSYGTSGGARGEQFF. For the CDR3, the DNA is TGTGCCAGCAGTTACGGGACTAGCGGGGGAGCCAGGGGTGAGCAGTTCTTC.

The chain joins TRBV4-3 to TRBJ2-1; possibly TRBD1 or TRBD2 for D (5 bases each). There are 15 residues in the CDR3. With 2 bases removed from V and 8 bases from J, the gap between germline ends came to 16 bases. Germline CDR1 LGHNA, CDR2 YSLEER. The CDR3 region is CASSQRDGLIYEQFF. The DNA of the CDR3 is TGCGCCAGCAGCCAACGGGACGGGTTGATCTATGAGCAGTTCTTC.

The CDR3 nucleotides read TGTGCCAGCAGCCAAGACAGGGTCTTCCAAGAGACCCAGTACTTC. As protein: CASSQDRVFQETQYF. The chain has TRBV3-1 and TRBJ2-5; weak D call: TRBD1 (5 bases). CDR3 length: 15 amino acids. The germline CDR1 and CDR2 sequences are LGHDT and YNNKEL (reference sequence). The V end lost 0 bases, the J end lost 1 base, and 9 bases lay between the germline ends.

The table lists this clonotype with a few counts. The rearrangement links TRBV7-9 to TRBJ1-6; the D is unclear. V dropped 5 bases and J dropped 15 bases, with 11 bases sitting between them. Germline CDR1 is SEHNR and CDR2 is FQNEAQ (reference sequence). CDR3 size: 11 residues. The CDR3 coding sequence is TGTGCCAGCAGCCAAAGTCCCGTCCTCCACTTT. Residues: CASSQSPVLHF.